Following are 30 T cell receptor beta chains from one sample sequenced in a study of cytomegalovirus exposure and HLA in healthy donors. The PCR ran on 60 Vbeta and 13 Jbeta primers. The assay was immunoSEQ multiplex PCR, and TCRdb's table has in-frame clones only and misses some. This sample has about 190,000 clones, with roughly 81% found just once. The sample was PBMCs. All receptors come from a woman aged 30 to 39 in good health and CMV-seropositive.

The rearrangement uses TRBV6-1 and TRBJ1-3, with D perhaps matching TRBD1 (6 bases). Germline V gene sequence: CDR1 MNHNS, CDR2 SASEGT. V lost 3 bases, J lost 0 bases, and 12 bases lay in between. The CDR3 has 16 residues. The CDR3 DNA reads as TGTGCCAGCAGTGATTGGGGGGGGGCCTCTGGAAACACCATATATTTT. This encodes CASSDWGGASGNTIYF.

The chain couples TRBV10-1 to TRBJ2-5, with 7 bases aligning to TRBD1. The J call may be incorrect, as the DNA end agrees better with TRBJ2-7. Looked up from germline, CDR1 is WNHNN and CDR2 is SYGVQD (reference sequence). The CDR3 spans 14 residues. CDR3 protein: CASSAVTGSVEQYF. For the CDR3, the DNA is TGCGCCAGCAGTGCCGTGACAGGGTCTGTCGAGCAGTACTTC.

The rearrangement links TRBV7-9 to TRBJ2-7, with 9 bases identical to TRBD2. The CDR3 is 16 residues long. Unmatched junction bases numbered 10, after V lost 5 bases and J lost 2 bases. The germline V gene encodes CDR1 SEHNR and CDR2 FQNEAQ (reference sequence). As DNA, the CDR3 is TGTGCCAGCAGCCCCTTTGGAGCGGGAGGCACCTACGAGCAGTACTTC. It specifies CASSPFGAGGTYEQYF.

The chain combines TRBV6-4 with TRBJ1-1; D is undetermined. CDR3 size: 15 residues. With 7 bases removed from V and 4 bases from J, the gap between germline ends came to 19 bases. From germline, CDR1 is MRHNA and CDR2 SNTAGT. Here the CDR3 DNA reads TGTGCCAGCACCGAGGGCGAGTTGAGACCCACTGAAGCTTTCTTT. This sequence encodes CASTEGELRPTEAFF.

V gene TRBV29-1 combines with J gene TRBJ1-4; 8 bases are a match to TRBD1. Unmatched junction bases numbered 5, after V lost 7 bases and J lost 7 bases. This CDR3 is 12 amino acids long. In germline, CDR1 is SQVTM, CDR2 ANQGSEA. In DNA, the CDR3 is TGCAGCGGCAGGGGGCTTGGTGAAAAACTGTTTTTT. Protein product: CSGRGLGEKLFF. Based on the CDR3 plus reference TRBV29-1 and TRBJ1-4, the full variable domain is SAVISQKPSRDICQRGTSLTIQCQVDSQVTMMFWYRQQPGQSLTLIATANQGSEATYESGFVIDKFPISRPNLTFSTLTVSNMSPEDSSIYLCSGRGLGEKLFFGSGTQLSVL.

This clone has a handful of counts. V and J are TRBV7-2 and TRBJ2-5, with D maybe TRBD2 (6 bases). This CDR3 contains 14 residues. Germline lookup yields CDR1 SGHTA and CDR2 FQGNSA. The V end lost 6 bases, the J end lost 2 bases, and 13 bases lay between the germline ends. CDR3 nucleotide sequence: TGTGCCAGCAGGTTGCGGGGTTTTCAAGAGACCCAGTACTTC. Its translation is CASRLRGFQETQYF.

As DNA, the CDR3 is TGTGCCAGCACCTTGGGAGGAGGTGCAGATACGCAGTATTTT. It translates to CASTLGGGADTQYF. The chain joins TRBV11-2 to TRBJ2-3; possibly TRBD2 for D (6 bases). The CDR3 loop spans 14 amino acids. Germline lookup yields CDR1 SGHAT and CDR2 FQNNGV. V lost 7 bases to trimming and J lost 4 bases, with 15 bases between them.

CDR3 nucleotides: TGTGCCAGCAGCTCAGGGGTAACTGGGGCCAACGTCCTGACTTTC. Translated: CASSSGVTGANVLTF. V gene TRBV7-2 combines with J gene TRBJ2-6; D might be TRBD1 (6 bases). The CDR3 sequence is 15 residues long. V was shortened by 4 bases and J by 2 bases, with 9 bases between the two germline ends. In germline, CDR1 is SGHTA, CDR2 FQGNSA.

This clone was observed a few times. The V gene is TRBV6-1, the J gene TRBJ2-3, with 13 bases lining up with TRBD2. The trim removed 3 bases at V and 5 bases at J, leaving 5 bases unmatched. The CDR3 loop spans 16 amino acids. Germline values: CDR1 MNHNS, CDR2 SASEGT. The CDR3 DNA is TGTGCCAGCAGTGAGGGGACTAGCGGGACAGGAGATACGCAGTATTTT. Residues: CASSEGTSGTGDTQYF.

This clone was seen only a few times. The J gene is TRBJ1-5, the V gene TRBV6-1; D gene ambiguous. Germline CDR1 reads MNHNS; CDR2 reads SASEGT. This CDR3 contains 13 residues. With 0 bases removed from V and 5 bases from J, the gap between germline ends came to 5 bases. The CDR3 DNA is TGTGCCAGCAGTGAAGCGCGGGATCAGCCCCAGCATTTT. As protein: CASSEARDQPQHF.

V is TRBV5-4 and J is TRBJ2-3; 8 bases map to TRBD2. This CDR3 contains 14 residues. The ends lost 2 bases at V and 3 bases at J; junction bases unmatched: 2. CDR1 is SGHNT and CDR2 is YYREEE in the germline V gene (reference sequence). The chain's CDR3 is CASSFTGGTDTQYF. In DNA form, the CDR3 reads TGTGCCAGCAGCTTCACGGGGGGGACAGATACGCAGTATTTT.

This clone has just one count. The chain links TRBV6-5 to TRBJ2-1; possibly TRBD2 for D (6 bases). Germline CDR1 MNHEY, CDR2 SVGAGI. The length of the CDR3 is 15 residues. V lost 0 bases and J 10 bases, leaving 16 bases between the germline ends. The CDR3, as DNA: TGTGCCAGCAGTTACTCACTAGCTCCTTGGGTCGAGCAGTTCTTC. Its translation is CASSYSLAPWVEQFF.

The chain combines TRBV29-1 with TRBJ1-3, with D uncertain. Germline CDR1 SQVTM, CDR2 ANQGSEA. V lost 7 bases to trimming and J lost 4 bases, with 17 bases between them. The CDR3 is 14 residues long. This chain's CDR3 is CSATRGTQGNTIYF. CDR3 sequence (DNA): TGCAGCGCTACCCGGGGTACGCAAGGAAACACCATATATTTT. The complete variable domain, with remaining parts taken from reference TRBV29-1 and TRBJ1-3, reads SAVISQKPSRDICQRGTSLTIQCQVDSQVTMMFWYRQQPGQSLTLIATANQGSEATYESGFVIDKFPISRPNLTFSTLTVSNMSPEDSSIYLCSATRGTQGNTIYFGEGSWLTVV.

The V gene is TRBV10-2, the J gene TRBJ2-2, with D perhaps TRBD2 (6 bases). Germline CDR1 and CDR2: WSHSY and SAAADI. The CDR3 spans 14 residues. Deletions cut 2 bases from V and 6 bases from J, with 10 bases between. The CDR3 region has the DNA TGCGCCAGCAGTGAGGGAATAGCGGCCGGGGAGCTGTTTTTT. Residues: CASSEGIAAGELFF.

The V gene is TRBV6-6, the J gene TRBJ2-7; D unresolved. Trimming shortened V by 7 bases and J by 6 bases, and 16 bases separated the two germline ends. From germline, CDR1 is MNHNY and CDR2 SVGAGI (reference sequence). The CDR3 consists of 13 residues. The CDR3 here is CASTETRGGEQYF. The CDR3 nucleotides are TGTGCCAGCACCGAGACCCGAGGTGGCGAGCAGTACTTC.

This clone was seen a handful of times. The chain uses TRBV5-6 and TRBJ1-1, with no clear D. CDR3 length: 11 amino acids. CDR1 and CDR2 from the germline V gene are SGHDT and YYEEEE. The V and J ends lost 2 bases and 8 bases respectively, with 7 bases between them. CDR3 DNA sequence: TGTGCCAGCAGCTTTACAGACGAAGCTTTCTTT. This sequence encodes CASSFTDEAFF. Filled out from reference TRBV5-6 and TRBJ1-1, the complete variable domain reads DAGVTQSPTHLIKTRGQQVTLRCSPKSGHDTVSWYQQALGQGPQFIFQYYEEEERQRGNFPDRFSGHQFPNYSSELNVNALLLGDSALYLCASSFTDEAFFGQGTRLTVV.

This clone was detected only a few times. The rearrangement uses TRBV28 and TRBJ2-1, with TRBD1 identical over 10 bases. Germline values: CDR1 MDHEN, CDR2 SYDVKM. The junction had 4 bases not matched to a gene; V was cut back by 2 bases and J by 6 bases. This CDR3 is built from 15 residues. CDR3 DNA: TGTGCCAGCAGTTTAGCCGGGACAGGGGTCAATGAGCAGTTCTTC. Protein product: CASSLAGTGVNEQFF. The full variable domain, with the rest looked up from reference TRBV28 and TRBJ2-1, is DVKVTQSSRYLVKRTGEKVFLECVQDMDHENMFWYRQDPGLGLRLIYFSYDVKMKEKGDIPEGYSVSREKKERFSLILESASTNQTSMYLCASSLAGTGVNEQFFGPGTRLTVL.

This clone showed up just once. This chain connects TRBV28 to TRBJ2-7; 10 bases align to TRBD2. V shed 11 bases and J 3 bases; nucleotides not matched to a gene: 7. Germline V lookup: CDR1 MDHEN, CDR2 SYDVKM. The CDR3 loop spans 13 amino acids. The CDR3 spells CASLAGVNYEQYF. CDR3 bases: TGTGCCTCCCTAGCGGGAGTGAACTACGAGCAGTACTTC.

The gene calls are TRBV28 and TRBJ1-5; D not certain. Germline V CDR1 and CDR2: MDHEN, SYDVKM. The CDR3 has 13 residues. V lost 6 bases and J 0 bases, leaving 6 bases between the germline ends. The CDR3 loop is CASRLYSNQPQHF. In DNA, the CDR3 is TGTGCCAGCAGATTGTATAGCAATCAGCCCCAGCATTTT.

The chain couples TRBV27 to TRBJ2-7; D perhaps matches TRBD1 (7 bases). Germline V gene lookup returns CDR1 MNHEY and CDR2 SMNVEV (reference sequence). The V and J ends lost 2 bases and 2 bases respectively, with 13 bases between them. The CDR3 sequence is 15 residues long. The CDR3 is CASSLGQGGPYEQYF. CDR3 in DNA: TGTGCCAGCAGTTTAGGGCAGGGGGGCCCCTACGAGCAGTACTTC.

J is TRBJ2-3 and V is TRBV5-1; tentative D call: TRBD1 (5 bases). The CDR3 has 15 amino acids. Per the germline V gene, CDR1 is SGHRS and CDR2 is YFSETQ. V dropped 5 bases and J dropped 2 bases, with 15 bases sitting between them. The CDR3: CASRFLGHNTDTQYF. CDR3 sequence (DNA): TGCGCCAGCAGATTCTTAGGACACAACACAGATACGCAGTATTTT.

This chain joins TRBV19 and TRBJ2-7; possible D gene TRBD2, 5 bases. V lost 1 base and J lost 4, with 11 bases in between. The V gene's germline CDR1 is LNHDA and CDR2 SQIVND (reference sequence). The CDR3 spans 14 residues. The DNA for the CDR3 is TGTGCCAGTAGTATAGGCGGTAGCGAATACGAGCAGTACTTC. It is translated as CASSIGGSEYEQYF.

The chain joins TRBV6-1 to TRBJ2-1, with a tentative D call TRBD2 (5 bases). Germline loops: CDR1 MNHNS, CDR2 SASEGT. The length of the CDR3 is 14 residues. Deletions cut 6 bases from V and 3 bases from J, with 12 bases between. CDR3 loop: CASRDLDDYNEQFF. In DNA, the CDR3 is TGTGCCAGCAGGGACTTAGATGACTACAATGAGCAGTTCTTC.

The chain couples TRBV4-2 to TRBJ2-3; D gene unclear. V shed 0 bases and J shed 5 bases, with 12 bases lying between them. This CDR3 comprises 15 residues. Germline assignment: CDR1 LGHNA and CDR2 YNFKEQ. CDR3 DNA sequence: TGTGCCAGCAGCCAAGAATTGATAGCTGGAGATACGCAGTATTTT. Encoded protein: CASSQELIAGDTQYF.

The gene calls are TRBV29-1 and TRBJ2-7; 9 bases fit TRBD2. J lost 3 bases, V lost 0 bases, and 6 bases had no gene match. Per germline, CDR1 SQVTM and CDR2 ANQGSEA. The CDR3 is 15 amino acids. The CDR3 coding sequence is TGCAGCGTTGAAGATGTTGGGCGGGAGGGCTACGAGCAGTACTTC. Its translation: CSVEDVGREGYEQYF.

The genes are TRBV6-1 and TRBJ1-1; D may be TRBD1 (6 bases). V was cut by 4 bases and J by 10 bases, with 19 bases left in between. CDR1 is MNHNS and CDR2 is SASEGT in the germline V gene. The CDR3 contains 14 residues. The CDR3: CASSAWTAVQPAFF. The CDR3 DNA reads as TGTGCCAGCAGTGCCTGGACAGCGGTACAGCCAGCTTTCTTT.

The chain links TRBV6-1 to TRBJ2-7; 8 bases fit TRBD1. Losses at the gene ends were 6 bases for V and 6 bases for J; bases not matched to a gene: 7. This CDR3 has 13 residues. CDR1 and CDR2 from the germline V gene are MNHNS and SASEGT. CDR3 sequence reads: CASSDGQGVEQYF. CDR3 nucleotides: TGTGCCAGCAGCGACGGACAGGGTGTCGAGCAGTACTTC.

The chain carries TRBV19 and TRBJ2-1, with TRBD1 matching 8 bases. CDR1 and CDR2 from the germline V gene are LNHDA and SQIVND (reference sequence). The CDR3 is made up of 15 amino acids. V was clipped by 5 bases and J by 6 bases; unmatched bases: 9. The CDR3 reads CASSPDRGGGNEQFF. The CDR3 DNA reads TGTGCCAGTAGTCCCGACAGGGGCGGAGGCAATGAGCAGTTCTTC.

The DNA of the CDR3 is TGTGCCAGCAGTTACTCGCAGGGGGCGGGAGGCTACACCTTC. Translating it yields CASSYSQGAGGYTF. This chain connects TRBV6-5 to TRBJ1-2; 8 nucleotides match TRBD1. The V and J ends lost 0 bases and 8 bases, in that order; junction bases with no gene match: 5. CDR1 is MNHEY, CDR2 SVGAGI, per germline. The CDR3 loop spans 14 amino acids.

The rearrangement joins TRBV7-2 to TRBJ1-1; no definite D call. Trimming shortened V by 2 bases and J by 1 base, and 8 bases separated the two germline ends. Germline-derived CDR1 and CDR2 are SGHTA and FQGNSA. CDR3 length equals 14 residues. CDR3 bases: TGTGCCAGCAGCTTACTCACGGGGAACACTGAAGCTTTCTTT. It yields the protein CASSLLTGNTEAFF.